These 23 T cell receptor beta chains share one sample of origin, sequenced in a study of cytomegalovirus exposure and HLA in healthy donors. PCR primers comprised 60 Vbeta and 13 Jbeta primers. TCRdb's table, derived via immunoSEQ multiplex PCR, lists solely in-frame clones and lacks some. Altogether 100,000 to 150,000 clones are present, around 78% being singletons, with the ten largest covering approximately 1.5%. The specimen was PBMCs. The receptors derive from a young woman in good health and CMV-seronegative.

The chain links TRBV9 to TRBJ1-3; D is undetermined. The CDR3 runs to 16 residues. From germline, CDR1 is SGDLS and CDR2 YYNGEE. Trimming took off 3 bases at V and 2 bases at J, with 15 bases between the two ends. For the CDR3, the DNA is TGTGCCAGCAGCGGATTACAGACCTACCCTGGAAACACCATATATTTT. This sequence encodes CASSGLQTYPGNTIYF.

This sequence joins TRBV5-6 and TRBJ1-2; no definite D call. CDR1 is SGHDT and CDR2 is YYEEEE in the germline V gene. The CDR3 is 13 amino acids. The CDR3 DNA sequence: TGTGCTCGGCCCGCCCGGCCCGGGTATGGCTACACCTTC. It translates to CARPARPGYGYTF.

V usage is TRBV10-3 and J usage is TRBJ1-1; D is possibly TRBD1 (5 bases). The CDR3 totals 13 residues. The V gene's germline CDR1 is ENHRY and CDR2 SYGVKD. With 0 bases removed from V and 10 bases from J, the gap between germline ends came to 12 bases. The CDR3 coding sequence is TGTGCCATCAGTGAGTCGGGCAGGGTGAGAGCTTTCTTT. Its protein product is CAISESGRVRAFF.

This sequence joins TRBV12-5 and TRBJ2-6; D may be TRBD1 (5 bases). The CDR3 sequence is 17 residues long. The V gene lost 2 bases and the J gene lost 4 bases, with 15 bases spanning the gap. Looked up from germline, CDR1 is LGHNT and CDR2 is FRNRAP. CDR3 in amino acids: CASGLPQGARGANVLTF. CDR3 nucleotide sequence: TGTGCTAGTGGTTTGCCCCAAGGGGCCAGGGGGGCCAACGTCCTGACTTTC.

This clone has a single count. This rearrangement joins TRBV30 to TRBJ2-7; D perhaps matches TRBD2 (5 bases). Trimming left V 3 bases short and J 5 bases short, with 14 bases between. Germline CDR1 is GTSNPN and CDR2 is SVGIG (reference sequence). The CDR3 loop spans 13 amino acids. CDR3 region: CAWRVGADHEQYF. For the CDR3, the DNA is TGTGCCTGGAGAGTGGGAGCTGACCACGAGCAGTACTTC.

CDR3 nucleotide sequence: TGCGCCAGCAGCCAAGATGTTCTCAGGTTCAGGGAAAAACTGTTTTTT. Translating gives CASSQDVLRFREKLFF. This chain connects TRBV4-1 to TRBJ1-4; D call uncertain. CDR1 and CDR2 from the germline V gene are MGHRA and YSYEKL. The CDR3 covers 16 residues. V lost 0 bases and J 8 bases, leaving 16 bases between the germline ends.

The gene calls are TRBV27 and TRBJ2-4, with 9 positions matching TRBD1. This CDR3 comprises 15 residues. After removal of 8 bases from V and 6 bases from J, the junction contained 11 bases not matched to a gene. Germline CDR1 MNHEY, CDR2 SMNVEV (reference sequence). The CDR3 coding sequence is TGTGCCAGCGGGAGATTGGAGGACAGGGGAAACATTCAGTACTTC. Protein sequence: CASGRLEDRGNIQYF.

This clone was picked up a small number of times. This chain uses TRBV18 with TRBJ2-7; no clear D gene. The CDR3 has 13 residues. In germline, CDR1 is KGHSH, CDR2 LQKENI. V shed 3 bases and J shed 0 bases, with 6 bases lying between them. CDR3 bases: TGTGCCAGCTCACCCTATAGCTCCTACGAGCAGTACTTC. Protein product: CASSPYSSYEQYF.

The chain links TRBV7-2 to TRBJ2-7, with no clear D. CDR1 is SGHTA and CDR2 is FQGNSA in the germline V gene. The CDR3 is made up of 12 amino acids. The V end lost 5 bases, the J end lost 5 bases, and 10 bases lay between the germline ends. The DNA for the CDR3 is TGTGCCAGCAGCCCCTCGTCCCACGAGCAGTACTTC. Protein: CASSPSSHEQYF.

The chain recombines TRBV6-5 with TRBJ2-5; 7 bases map to TRBD1. The trim removed 2 bases at V and 10 bases at J, leaving 7 bases unmatched. This CDR3 region has 13 residues. Germline CDR1 reads MNHEY; CDR2 reads SVGAGI. The CDR3 sequence: CASSYTRTGGQYF. CDR3 bases: TGTGCCAGCAGTTACACACGGACAGGCGGCCAGTACTTC.

The chain is built from TRBV11-2 and TRBJ1-5; D is ambiguous. Trimming pared 5 bases from V and 2 bases from J, leaving 13 bases between. CDR1 SGHAT and CDR2 FQNNGV come from the germline V gene. CDR3 length equals 15 residues. The CDR3 reads CASSAGSNGNQPQHF. CDR3 DNA sequence: TGTGCCAGCAGCGCCGGGTCCAATGGCAATCAGCCCCAGCATTTT.

This clone was seen a single time. The gene calls are TRBV18 and TRBJ1-1; D is uncertain. This CDR3 spans 15 amino acids. Trimming removed 6 bases at V and 1 base at J, with 15 bases between. The germline CDR1 and CDR2 sequences are KGHSH and LQKENI. CDR3 coding DNA: TGTGCCAGCTCTCGCAGCACGGGAGAGAACACTGAAGCTTTCTTT. As protein: CASSRSTGENTEAFF.

This chain connects TRBV27 to TRBJ1-1; perhaps TRBD1 as D (5 bases). Trimming took 2 bases from V and 6 from J, leaving 16 bases between them. CDR3 length: 15 residues. Germline CDR1 MNHEY, CDR2 SMNVEV (reference sequence). CDR3 amino acids: CASSLQGSRFAEAFF. The CDR3 region has the DNA TGTGCCAGCAGTTTACAGGGAAGCAGGTTCGCTGAAGCTTTCTTT.

The chain couples TRBV6-1 to TRBJ2-5; the match to TRBD1 covers 7 bases. The J segment lost 4 bases and the V segment lost 3 bases, leaving 2 bases of the junction unmatched. The CDR3 runs to 13 residues. Germline assignment: CDR1 MNHNS and CDR2 SASEGT. CDR3 coding DNA: TGTGCCAGCAGTGACGCAGGGGGAGAGACCCAGTACTTC. Amino acids: CASSDAGGETQYF.

This sequence joins TRBV5-4 and TRBJ2-1; no clear D gene. Germline values: CDR1 SGHNT, CDR2 YYREEE (reference sequence). The CDR3 consists of 12 residues. The V gene lost 3 bases and the J gene lost 9 bases, with 10 bases spanning the gap. This chain's CDR3 is CASSSTSSEQFF. The CDR3 coding sequence is TGTGCCAGCAGCTCCACCTCCAGTGAGCAGTTCTTC. Using reference TRBV5-4 and TRBJ2-1 for the parts outside the CDR3, the full variable domain is ETGVTQSPTHLIKTRGQQVTLRCSSQSGHNTVSWYQQALGQGPQFIFQYYREEENGRGNFPPRFSGLQFPNYSSELNVNALELDDSALYLCASSSTSSEQFFGPGTRLTVL.

This chain uses TRBV10-3 with TRBJ2-1, with a possible D match to TRBD2 (7 bases). V shed 3 bases and J shed 5 bases, with 11 bases lying between them. Germline values: CDR1 ENHRY, CDR2 SYGVKD. The CDR3 is made up of 14 amino acids. DNA of the CDR3: TGTGCCATCAGTGAAGGGGGGGTGAACAATGAGCAGTTCTTC. Translation gives CAISEGGVNNEQFF.

This clone showed up just a few times. The chain carries TRBV19 and TRBJ1-5; TRBD1 is a possible D gene (5 bases). Trimming removed 3 bases at V and 0 bases at J, with 9 bases between. The CDR3 length is 15 residues. From germline, CDR1 is LNHDA and CDR2 SQIVND (reference sequence). The CDR3 DNA sequence: TGTGCCAGTAGTATCCAGGGACTTAGCAATCAGCCCCAGCATTTT. It codes for CASSIQGLSNQPQHF.

V gene TRBV27 combines with J gene TRBJ1-1, with D perhaps TRBD1 (5 bases). The germline CDR1 and CDR2 sequences are MNHEY and SMNVEV (reference sequence). This CDR3 spans 11 amino acids. The CDR3 protein is CASRGGTEAFF. The CDR3 region has the DNA TGTGCTTCCCGGGGGGGTACTGAAGCTTTCTTT.

The chain employs TRBV30 and TRBJ1-3; D gene ambiguous. This CDR3 contains 12 residues. V lost 4 bases, J lost 4 bases, and 8 bases lay in between. Looked up from germline, CDR1 is GTSNPN and CDR2 is SVGIG (reference sequence). CDR3 coding DNA: TGTGCCTGGAATGAGGCCGGAAACACCATATATTTT. This sequence encodes CAWNEAGNTIYF.

The chain combines TRBV15 with TRBJ2-5; maybe TRBD2 (6 bases). CDR1 and CDR2 from the germline V gene are LNHNV and YYDKDF (reference sequence). There are 15 residues in the CDR3. V was pared by 1 base and J by 5 bases, with 14 bases between. CDR3 in amino acids: CATSRVSGAEETQYF. The CDR3 region has the DNA TGTGCCACCAGCAGAGTCTCGGGAGCGGAGGAGACCCAGTACTTC.

The table lists this clone with a few counts. This sequence joins TRBV4-1 and TRBJ2-1; 9 nucleotides match TRBD2. Germline V CDR1 and CDR2: MGHRA, YSYEKL. Germline trimming cut 2 bases from V and 10 bases from J; bases unmatched to any gene: 12. The CDR3 sequence is 16 residues long. The CDR3 reads CASSQSGGSGRKEQFF. CDR3 sequence (DNA): TGCGCCAGCAGCCAATCGGGGGGTAGCGGGAGAAAAGAGCAGTTCTTC.

The genes are TRBV29-1 and TRBJ2-2, with 7 bases matching TRBD1. There are 14 residues in the CDR3. The trim removed 5 bases at V and 5 bases at J, leaving 8 bases unmatched. Germline loops: CDR1 SQVTM, CDR2 ANQGSEA. The CDR3 DNA follows: TGCAGCGTTACCACAGGGGCTAAGACCGGGGAGCTGTTTTTT. Its protein product is CSVTTGAKTGELFF.

The V gene is TRBV19, the J gene TRBJ2-1; 10 positions match TRBD1. Per the germline V gene, CDR1 is LNHDA and CDR2 is SQIVND (reference sequence). The CDR3 length is 14 residues. J lost 9 bases, V lost 5 bases, and 7 bases had no gene match. This CDR3 reads CASSLGQGIFEQFF. CDR3 bases: TGTGCCAGTAGTTTGGGACAGGGGATTTTTGAGCAGTTCTTC.